Below, 13 T cell receptor beta chains from the same sample are listed, as sequenced in a study of spatial heterogeneity in lung cancer (dated by TCRdb to the late 2010s). The method behind the library was 5' RACE. The data were produced on a NextSeq 500. TCRdb handled the public reads itself, with Q25 trimming in fastp and clone calling in MiXCR, and kept productive beta chains. Under each unique CDR3 protein, matching rows form one entry showing the most common genes and DNA. The sample profile shows some 54,000 distinct CDR3 sequences; 7.4% of them were found once. The ten top clones hold 35% of the sample. The intended sense of this specimen's time point label: blood at routine non-recurrence follow-up after resection. Whole RNA extracted from tumor and nontumor lung tissue, or from cryopreserved PBMC samples, was used for TCR sequencing without cell sorting. The specimen comprised PBMCs, sampled at follow-up. The receptors originated from a female donor with early-stage non-small cell lung cancer.

This chain uses TRBV5-4 with TRBJ2-3; 8 nucleotides agree with TRBD1. Germline assignment: CDR1 SGHNT and CDR2 YYREEE (reference sequence). The CDR3 has 14 amino acids. V lost 4 bases to trimming and J lost 9 bases; unmatched junction nucleotides: 10. The CDR3 region has the DNA TGTGCCAGCAGCCCAAAACGACAGGGGATAACGCAGTATTTT. Its protein is CASSPKRQGITQYF. Full variable domain (missing parts from reference TRBV5-4 and TRBJ2-3): ETGVTQSPTHLIKTRGQQVTLRCSSQSGHNTVSWYQQALGQGPQFIFQYYREEENGRGNFPPRFSGLQFPNYSSELNVNALELDDSALYLCASSPKRQGITQYFGPGTRLTVL.

The table lists this clonotype with a few counts. The gene calls are TRBV12-3 or TRBV12-4 and TRBJ2-5; possibly TRBD1 or TRBD2 for D (5 bases each). The CDR3 runs 13 residues. Trimming removed 7 bases from V and 7 bases from J, with 16 bases in between. The DNA for the CDR3 is TGTGCCAGCACGGGACCGGCGGCCCGGACCCAGTACTTC. As protein: CASTGPAARTQYF.

The rearrangement joins TRBV6-5 to TRBJ2-3; 8 bases are a match to TRBD2. This CDR3 region has 16 residues. J was trimmed by 6 bases and V by 6 bases; bases with no gene match: 14. CDR1 is MNHEY and CDR2 is SVGAGI in the germline V gene. CDR3 protein: CASRQGLAQRGDTQYF. CDR3 DNA sequence: TGTGCCAGCAGGCAAGGACTAGCCCAGCGAGGGGATACGCAGTATTTT.

This clonotype has only a few counts. J is TRBJ1-3 and V is TRBV7-9; D is undetermined. The germline V gene has CDR1 SEHNR and CDR2 FQNEAQ (reference sequence). The CDR3 contains 13 residues. Trimming removed 5 bases at V and 3 bases at J, with 8 bases between. DNA for the CDR3: TGTGCCAGCAGCGTGGCGGGTGGAAACACCATATATTTT. Protein: CASSVAGGNTIYF.

This clonotype has a count of ten or more. The chain's CDR3 is CASSGLTTGIGANVLTF. The CDR3 coding sequence is TGTGCCAGCTCCGGGCTTACTACAGGGATCGGGGCCAACGTCCTGACTTTC. V gene TRBV6-6 combines with J gene TRBJ2-6, with D possibly being TRBD1 (6 bases). The V end lost 8 bases, the J end lost 4 bases, and 21 bases lay between the germline ends. Germline assignment: CDR1 MNHNY and CDR2 SVGAGI (reference sequence). The CDR3 has 17 residues.

This clonotype was picked up a small number of times. This chain links TRBV12-3 or TRBV12-4 with TRBJ1-2; D is ambiguous. The ends were cut back, 8 bases at V and 3 bases at J, with 10 bases in the middle. CDR3 length: 12 residues. CDR3 loop: CASLGGYYGYTF. As DNA, the CDR3 is TGTGCCAGCTTGGGAGGGTACTATGGCTACACCTTC.

This clonotype was recorded many times. As DNA, the CDR3 is TGTGCCAGCAGCTTCCCTGCGTCCAATACGCAGTATTTT. It translates to CASSFPASNTQYF. The gene calls are TRBV7-9 and TRBJ2-3; no clear D gene. The CDR3 runs to 13 residues. Germline CDR1 is SEHNR and CDR2 is FQNEAQ (reference sequence). With 3 bases removed from V and 7 bases from J, the gap between germline ends came to 11 bases.

The genes are TRBV28 and TRBJ2-3; TRBD2 might be the D (5 bases). V lost 6 bases and J 6 bases, leaving 16 bases between the germline ends. Germline V gene lookup returns CDR1 MDHEN and CDR2 SYDVKM. CDR3 length equals 14 residues. The CDR3 loop reads CASSPGLFLDTQYF. CDR3 in DNA: TGTGCCAGCAGCCCTGGACTGTTCTTGGATACGCAGTATTTT.

The V gene is TRBV3-1, the J gene TRBJ1-2; 7 bases map to TRBD1. CDR1 is LGHDT, CDR2 YNNKEL, per germline (reference sequence). V lost 3 bases and J lost 7; bases outside the gene matches: 5. This CDR3 comprises 13 residues. The CDR3 region has the DNA TGTGCCAGCAGCCAGGAGGAGGGGGCTGGCTACACCTTC. This codes for CASSQEEGAGYTF.

This clonotype was seen a few times. The chain links TRBV6-5 to TRBJ1-2, with 9 bases that match TRBD1. Trimming cost V 4 bases and J 7 bases; bases outside gene matches: 10. The CDR3 has 15 amino acids. The germline V gene has CDR1 MNHEY and CDR2 SVGAGI. CDR3 amino acids: CASSFGEQGALGYTF. The CDR3 DNA reads TGTGCCAGCAGTTTTGGGGAACAGGGGGCGCTTGGCTACACCTTC.

This clonotype was seen ten or more times. This chain connects TRBV29-1 to TRBJ2-7, with 8 bases fitting TRBD2. The V gene end was trimmed by 6 bases and the J gene end by 4 bases; junction bases not matched to a gene: 5. The CDR3 is made up of 12 amino acids. Germline V gene lookup returns CDR1 SQVTM and CDR2 ANQGSEA. The CDR3 coding sequence is TGCAGCGTAGGCGGGGGGCCGTACGAGCAGTACTTC. The encoded protein is CSVGGGPYEQYF.

The gene calls are TRBV6-2 or TRBV6-3 and TRBJ2-3; 8 nucleotides align to TRBD2. With V trimmed by 0 bases and J by 0 bases, 5 bases remained unmatched. The CDR3 has 17 residues. Germline CDR1 reads MNHEY; CDR2 reads SVGEGT. The CDR3, as DNA: TGTGCCAGCAGTTACTCTTTCCAGCGGGGGAGCACAGATACGCAGTATTTT. Its protein product is CASSYSFQRGSTDTQYF.

This clonotype was picked up many times. V gene TRBV6-5 combines with J gene TRBJ1-2; perhaps TRBD1 as D (6 bases). V lost 4 bases to trimming and J lost 8 bases, with 20 bases between them. There are 15 residues in the CDR3. The germline CDR1 and CDR2 sequences are MNHEY and SVGAGI. The CDR3 is CASSSPGGQGGGYTF. Here the CDR3 DNA reads TGTGCCAGCAGTTCCCCCGGGGGGCAGGGAGGGGGCTACACCTTC.